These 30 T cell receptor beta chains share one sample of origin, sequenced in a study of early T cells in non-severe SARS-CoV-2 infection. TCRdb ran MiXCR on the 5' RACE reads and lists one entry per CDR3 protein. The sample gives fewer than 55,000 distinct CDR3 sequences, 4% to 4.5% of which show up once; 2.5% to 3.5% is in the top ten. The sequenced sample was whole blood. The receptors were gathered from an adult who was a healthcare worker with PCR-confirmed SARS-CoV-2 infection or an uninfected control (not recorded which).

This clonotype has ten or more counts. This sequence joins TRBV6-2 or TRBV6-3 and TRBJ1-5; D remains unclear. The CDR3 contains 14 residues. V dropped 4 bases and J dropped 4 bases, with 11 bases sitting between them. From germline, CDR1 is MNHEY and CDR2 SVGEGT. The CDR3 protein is CASSSITGNQPQHF. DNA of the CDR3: TGTGCCAGCAGTTCTATAACGGGGAATCAGCCCCAGCATTTT.

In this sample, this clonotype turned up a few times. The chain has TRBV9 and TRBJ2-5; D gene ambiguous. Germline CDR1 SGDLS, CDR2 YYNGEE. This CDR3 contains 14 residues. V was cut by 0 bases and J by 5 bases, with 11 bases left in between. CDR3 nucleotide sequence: TGTGCCAGCAGCGTAGATTGGGGTACTGAGACCCAGTACTTC. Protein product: CASSVDWGTETQYF. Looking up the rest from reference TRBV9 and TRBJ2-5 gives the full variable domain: DSGVTQTPKHLITATGQRVTLRCSPRSGDLSVYWYQQSLDQGLQFLIQYYNGEERAKGNILERFSAQQFPDLHSELNLSSLELGDSALYFCASSVDWGTETQYFGPGTRLLVL.

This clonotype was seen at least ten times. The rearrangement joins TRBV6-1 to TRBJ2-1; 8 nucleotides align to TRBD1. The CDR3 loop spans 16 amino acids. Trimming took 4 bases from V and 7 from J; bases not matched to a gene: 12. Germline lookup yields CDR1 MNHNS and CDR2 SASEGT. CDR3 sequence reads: CASSAHRGDVENEQFF. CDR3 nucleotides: TGTGCCAGCAGTGCCCACAGGGGGGATGTTGAGAATGAGCAGTTCTTC.

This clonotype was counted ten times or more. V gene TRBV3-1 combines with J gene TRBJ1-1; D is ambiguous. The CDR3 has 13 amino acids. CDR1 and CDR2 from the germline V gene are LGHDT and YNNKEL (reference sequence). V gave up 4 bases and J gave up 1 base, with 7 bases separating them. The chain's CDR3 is CASSLLQNTEAFF. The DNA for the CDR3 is TGTGCCAGCAGCCTATTGCAGAACACTGAAGCTTTCTTT.

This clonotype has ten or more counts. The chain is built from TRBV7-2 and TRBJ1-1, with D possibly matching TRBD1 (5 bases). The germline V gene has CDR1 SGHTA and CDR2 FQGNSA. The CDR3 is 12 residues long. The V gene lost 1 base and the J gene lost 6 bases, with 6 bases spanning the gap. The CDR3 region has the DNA TGTGCCAGCAGCTTAGGGGGGTCTGAAGCTTTCTTT. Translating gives CASSLGGSEAFF.

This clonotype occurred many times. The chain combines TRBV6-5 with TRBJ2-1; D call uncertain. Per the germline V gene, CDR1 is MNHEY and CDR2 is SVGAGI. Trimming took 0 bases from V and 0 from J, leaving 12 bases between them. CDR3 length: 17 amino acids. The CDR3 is CASSYSQSPSSYNEQFF. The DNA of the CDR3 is TGTGCCAGCAGTTACTCTCAAAGTCCGAGCTCCTACAATGAGCAGTTCTTC.

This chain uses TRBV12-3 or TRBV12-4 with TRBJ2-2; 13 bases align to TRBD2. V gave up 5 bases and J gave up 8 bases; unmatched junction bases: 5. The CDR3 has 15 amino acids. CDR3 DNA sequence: TGTGCCAGCAGTATCTCGGGACTAGCGGGGGGGGAGCTGTTTTTT. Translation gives CASSISGLAGGELFF.

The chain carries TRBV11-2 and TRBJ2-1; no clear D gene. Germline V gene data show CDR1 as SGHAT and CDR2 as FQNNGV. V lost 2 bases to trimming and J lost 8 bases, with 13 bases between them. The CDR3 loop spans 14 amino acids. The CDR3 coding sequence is TGTGCCAGCAGCTTACAATCCCTAGGCCATGAGCAGTTCTTC. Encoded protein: CASSLQSLGHEQFF.

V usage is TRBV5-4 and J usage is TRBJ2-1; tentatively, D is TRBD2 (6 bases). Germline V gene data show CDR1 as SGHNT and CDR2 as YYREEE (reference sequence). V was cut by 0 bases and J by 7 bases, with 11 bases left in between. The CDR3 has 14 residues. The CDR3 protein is CASSLGLGSNEQFF. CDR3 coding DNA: TGTGCCAGCAGCTTGGGACTAGGGTCTAATGAGCAGTTCTTC.

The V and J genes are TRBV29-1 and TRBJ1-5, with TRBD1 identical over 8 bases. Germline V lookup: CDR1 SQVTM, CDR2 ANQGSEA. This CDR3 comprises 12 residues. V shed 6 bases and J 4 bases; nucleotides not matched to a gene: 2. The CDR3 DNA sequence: TGCAGCGTCCGACAGGGGAATCAGCCCCAGCATTTT. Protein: CSVRQGNQPQHF.

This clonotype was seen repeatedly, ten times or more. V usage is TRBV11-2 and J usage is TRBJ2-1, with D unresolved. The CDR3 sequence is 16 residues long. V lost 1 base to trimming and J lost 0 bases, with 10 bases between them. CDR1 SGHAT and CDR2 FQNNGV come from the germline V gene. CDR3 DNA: TGTGCCAGCAGCTTAGTGGCGGACCTCTCCTACAATGAGCAGTTCTTC. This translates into CASSLVADLSYNEQFF.

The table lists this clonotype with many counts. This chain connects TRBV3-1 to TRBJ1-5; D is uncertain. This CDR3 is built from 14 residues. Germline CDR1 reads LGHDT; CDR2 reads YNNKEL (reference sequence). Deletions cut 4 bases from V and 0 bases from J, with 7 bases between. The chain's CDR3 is CASSPSSSNQPQHF. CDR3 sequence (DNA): TGTGCCAGCAGCCCTTCCAGTAGCAATCAGCCCCAGCATTTT.

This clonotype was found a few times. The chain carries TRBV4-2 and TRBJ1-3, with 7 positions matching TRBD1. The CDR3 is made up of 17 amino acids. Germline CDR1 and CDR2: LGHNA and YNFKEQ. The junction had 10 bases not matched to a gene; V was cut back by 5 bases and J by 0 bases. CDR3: CASSDYFWTGSGNTIYF. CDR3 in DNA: TGTGCCAGCAGCGACTACTTCTGGACAGGCTCTGGAAACACCATATATTTT.

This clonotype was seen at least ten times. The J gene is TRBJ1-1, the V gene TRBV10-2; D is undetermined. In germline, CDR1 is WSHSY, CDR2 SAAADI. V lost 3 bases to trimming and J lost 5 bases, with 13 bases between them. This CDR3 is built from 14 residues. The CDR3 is CASSDAGRGTEAFF. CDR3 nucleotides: TGCGCCAGCAGTGACGCCGGGCGAGGGACTGAAGCTTTCTTT.

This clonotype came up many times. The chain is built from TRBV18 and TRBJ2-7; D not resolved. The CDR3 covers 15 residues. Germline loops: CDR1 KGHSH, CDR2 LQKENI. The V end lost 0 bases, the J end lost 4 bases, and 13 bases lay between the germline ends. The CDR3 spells CASSPPVAERYEQYF. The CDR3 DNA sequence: TGTGCCAGCTCACCACCGGTGGCTGAGCGATACGAGCAGTACTTC.

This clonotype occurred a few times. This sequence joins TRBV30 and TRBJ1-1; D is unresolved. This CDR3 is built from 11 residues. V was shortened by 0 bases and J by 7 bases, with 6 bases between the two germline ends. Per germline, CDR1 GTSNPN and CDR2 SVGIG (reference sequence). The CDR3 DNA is TGTGCCTGGAGTGTAGCCATTGAAGCTTTCTTT. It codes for CAWSVAIEAFF.

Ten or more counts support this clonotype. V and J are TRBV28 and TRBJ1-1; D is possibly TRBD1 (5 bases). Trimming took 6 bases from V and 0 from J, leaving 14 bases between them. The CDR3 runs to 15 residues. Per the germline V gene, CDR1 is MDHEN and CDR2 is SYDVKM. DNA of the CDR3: TGTGCCAGCAGCAGCCGACAGAGGCTGAACACTGAAGCTTTCTTT. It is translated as CASSSRQRLNTEAFF.

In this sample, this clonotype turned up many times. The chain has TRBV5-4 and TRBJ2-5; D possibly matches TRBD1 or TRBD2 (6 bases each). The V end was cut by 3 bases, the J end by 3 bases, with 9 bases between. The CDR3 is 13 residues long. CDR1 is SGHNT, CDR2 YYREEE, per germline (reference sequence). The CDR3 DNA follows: TGTGCCAGCAGCTCAGGGGAGGAAGAGACCCAGTACTTC. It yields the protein CASSSGEEETQYF.

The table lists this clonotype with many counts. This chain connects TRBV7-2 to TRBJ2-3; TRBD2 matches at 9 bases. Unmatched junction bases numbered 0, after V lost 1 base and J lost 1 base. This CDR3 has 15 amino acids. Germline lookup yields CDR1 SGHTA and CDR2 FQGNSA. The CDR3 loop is CASSLGTSGTDTQYF. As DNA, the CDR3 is TGTGCCAGCAGCTTAGGGACTAGCGGCACAGATACGCAGTATTTT. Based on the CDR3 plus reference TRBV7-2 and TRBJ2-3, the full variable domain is GAGVSQSPSNKVTEKGKDVELRCDPISGHTALYWYRQSLGQGLEFLIYFQGNSAPDKSGLPSDRFSAERTGGSVSTLTIQRTQQEDSAVYLCASSLGTSGTDTQYFGPGTRLTVL.

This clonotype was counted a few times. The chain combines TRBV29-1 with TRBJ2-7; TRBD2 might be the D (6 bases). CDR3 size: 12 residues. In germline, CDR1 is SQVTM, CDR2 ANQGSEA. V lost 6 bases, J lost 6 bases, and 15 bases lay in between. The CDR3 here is CSVEGLAGEQYF. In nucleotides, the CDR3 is TGCAGCGTGGAGGGCCTGGCGGGCGAGCAGTACTTC.

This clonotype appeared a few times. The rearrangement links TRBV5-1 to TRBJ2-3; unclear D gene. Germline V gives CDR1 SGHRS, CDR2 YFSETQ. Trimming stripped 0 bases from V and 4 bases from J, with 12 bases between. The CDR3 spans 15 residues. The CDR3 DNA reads TGCGCCAGCAGCTTGGCGTTGTCCGCCCCAGATACGCAGTATTTT. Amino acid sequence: CASSLALSAPDTQYF.

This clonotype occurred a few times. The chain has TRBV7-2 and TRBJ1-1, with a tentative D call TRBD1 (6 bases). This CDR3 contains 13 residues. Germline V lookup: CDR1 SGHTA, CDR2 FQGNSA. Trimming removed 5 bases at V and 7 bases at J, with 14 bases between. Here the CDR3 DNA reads TGTGCCAGCAGCCCGAGAGGGGGAAGTGAAGCTTTCTTT. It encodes CASSPRGGSEAFF.

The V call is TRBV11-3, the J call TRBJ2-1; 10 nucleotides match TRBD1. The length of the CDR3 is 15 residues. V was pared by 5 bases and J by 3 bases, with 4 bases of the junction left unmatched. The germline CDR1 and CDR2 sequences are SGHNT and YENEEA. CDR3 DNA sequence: TGTGCCAGCAGCCTAGGGACAGGGGACTACAATGAGCAGTTCTTC. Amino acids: CASSLGTGDYNEQFF.

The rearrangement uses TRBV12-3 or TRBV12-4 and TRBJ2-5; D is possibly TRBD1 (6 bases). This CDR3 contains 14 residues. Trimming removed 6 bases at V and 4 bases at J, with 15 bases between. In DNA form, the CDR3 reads TGTGCCAGCAGACCACAGGGAATAGGAGAGACCCAGTACTTC. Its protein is CASRPQGIGETQYF.

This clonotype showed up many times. The CDR3 region is CASSPPFGGGMNTEAFF. CDR3 bases: TGTGCCAGCTCACCACCTTTTGGGGGAGGGATGAACACTGAAGCTTTCTTT. The chain joins TRBV18 to TRBJ1-1, with D perhaps TRBD1 (5 bases). This CDR3 has 17 residues. The germline V gene has CDR1 KGHSH and CDR2 LQKENI. Trimming pared 0 bases from V and 0 bases from J, leaving 14 bases between.

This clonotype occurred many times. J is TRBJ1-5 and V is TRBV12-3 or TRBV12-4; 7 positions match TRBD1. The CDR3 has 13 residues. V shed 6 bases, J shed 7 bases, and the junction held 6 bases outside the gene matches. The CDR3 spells CASSKQGQQPQHF. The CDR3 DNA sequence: TGTGCCAGCAGCAAACAGGGGCAACAGCCCCAGCATTTT.

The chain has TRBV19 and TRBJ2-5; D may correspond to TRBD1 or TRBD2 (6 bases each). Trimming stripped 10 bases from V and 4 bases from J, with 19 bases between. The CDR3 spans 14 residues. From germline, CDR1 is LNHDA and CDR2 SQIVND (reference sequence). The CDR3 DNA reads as TGTGCCACCCGGCGGCCGGGGGCGGGAGAGACCCAGTACTTC. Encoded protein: CATRRPGAGETQYF.

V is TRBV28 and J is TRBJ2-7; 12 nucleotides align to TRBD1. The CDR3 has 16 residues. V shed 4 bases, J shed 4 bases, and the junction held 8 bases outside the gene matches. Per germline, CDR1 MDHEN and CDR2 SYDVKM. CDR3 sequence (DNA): TGTGCCAGCAGTTCACAAGGGACAGGGGGCAGGTACGAGCAGTACTTC. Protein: CASSSQGTGGRYEQYF.

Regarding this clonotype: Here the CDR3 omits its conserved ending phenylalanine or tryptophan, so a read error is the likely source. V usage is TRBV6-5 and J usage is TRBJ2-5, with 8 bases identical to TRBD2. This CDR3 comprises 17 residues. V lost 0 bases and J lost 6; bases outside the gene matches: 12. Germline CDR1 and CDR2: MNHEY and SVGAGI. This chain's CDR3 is CASSYSKSLAGRKTQYS. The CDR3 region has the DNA TGTGCCAGCAGTTACTCGAAAAGTCTAGCGGGTAGGAAGACCCAGTACTCC.

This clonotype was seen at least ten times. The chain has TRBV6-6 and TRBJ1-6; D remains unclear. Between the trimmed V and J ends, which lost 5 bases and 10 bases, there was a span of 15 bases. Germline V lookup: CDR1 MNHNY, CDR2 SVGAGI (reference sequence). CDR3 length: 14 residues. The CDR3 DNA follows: TGTGCCAGCAGTCCGAGGCAGGCGGGGTCACCCCTCCACTTT. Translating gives CASSPRQAGSPLHF.